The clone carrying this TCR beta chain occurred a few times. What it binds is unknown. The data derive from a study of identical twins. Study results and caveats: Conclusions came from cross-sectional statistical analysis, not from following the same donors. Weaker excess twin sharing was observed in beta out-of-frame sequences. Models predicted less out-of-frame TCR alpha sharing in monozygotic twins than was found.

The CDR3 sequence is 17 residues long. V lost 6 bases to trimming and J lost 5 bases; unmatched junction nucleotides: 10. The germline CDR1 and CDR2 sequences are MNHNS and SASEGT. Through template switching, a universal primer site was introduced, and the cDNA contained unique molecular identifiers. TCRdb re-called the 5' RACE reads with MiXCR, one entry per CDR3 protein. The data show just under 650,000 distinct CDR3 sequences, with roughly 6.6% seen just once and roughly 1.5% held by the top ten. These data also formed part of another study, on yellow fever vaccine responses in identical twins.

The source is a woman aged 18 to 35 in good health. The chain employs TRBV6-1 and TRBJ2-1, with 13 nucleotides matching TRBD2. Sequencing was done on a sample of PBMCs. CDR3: CASSRRLAGGQNNEQFF. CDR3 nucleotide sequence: TGTGCCAGCAGCCGACGACTAGCGGGAGGCCAGAACAATGAGCAGTTCTTC.